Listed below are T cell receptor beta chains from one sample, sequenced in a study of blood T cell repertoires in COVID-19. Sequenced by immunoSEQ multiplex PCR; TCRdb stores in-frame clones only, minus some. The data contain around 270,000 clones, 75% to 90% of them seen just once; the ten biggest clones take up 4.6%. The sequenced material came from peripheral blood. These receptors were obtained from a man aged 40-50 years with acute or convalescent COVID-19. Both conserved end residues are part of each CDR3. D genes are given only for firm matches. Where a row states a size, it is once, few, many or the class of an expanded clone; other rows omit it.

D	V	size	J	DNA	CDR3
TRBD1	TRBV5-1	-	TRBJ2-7	TGCGCCAGCAGCGTGGGACAGGGGGCCCCAGAAAACTACGAGCAGTACTTC	CASSVGQGAPENYEQYF
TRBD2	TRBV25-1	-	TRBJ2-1	TGTGCCAGCAGTGCCCCGGGAGGCGGTGAGCAGTTCTTC	CASSAPGGGEQFF
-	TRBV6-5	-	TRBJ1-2	TGTGCCAGCAGTTACTCCCCTCTTCCGTACTATGGCTACACCTTC	CASSYSPLPYYGYTF
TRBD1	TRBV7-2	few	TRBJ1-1	TGTGCCAGCAGCTTCCGACAGGGGGCCATCACTGAAGCTTTCTTT	CASSFRQGAITEAFF
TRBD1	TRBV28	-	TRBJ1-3	TGTGCCAGCAGTGGGACAGCTGGAAACACCATATATTTT	CASSGTAGNTIYF
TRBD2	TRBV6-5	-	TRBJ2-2	TGTGCCAGCAGTTACTACGGGAGGGGGACCGGGGAGCTGTTTTTT	CASSYYGRGTGELFF
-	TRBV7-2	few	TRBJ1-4	TGTGCCAGCAGCCTAGACCGAGATGAAAAACTGTTTTTT	CASSLDRDEKLFF
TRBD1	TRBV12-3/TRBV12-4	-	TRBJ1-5	TGTGCCAGCAGTTTGCAGGGGGACCAGCCCCAGCATTTT	CASSLQGDQPQHF
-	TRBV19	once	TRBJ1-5	TGTGCCAGTAGTATAGGACCGGGGGGCAATCAGCCCCAGCATTTT	CASSIGPGGNQPQHF
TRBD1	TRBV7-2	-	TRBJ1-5	TGTGCCAGCAGCCCAGACAGGGCCGGGGGTCAGCCCCAGCATTTT	CASSPDRAGGQPQHF
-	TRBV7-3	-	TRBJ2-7	TGTGCCAGCAGCTTAGGTCCTCTATCCTACGAGCAGTACTTC	CASSLGPLSYEQYF
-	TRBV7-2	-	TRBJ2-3	TGTGCCAGCAGCTTAATGGCGGGGGCTGCAGATACGCAGTATTTT	CASSLMAGAADTQYF
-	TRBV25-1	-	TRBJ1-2	TGTGCCAGCAGTAACCCGAGGGGCTACACCTTC	CASSNPRGYTF
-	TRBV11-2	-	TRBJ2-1	TGTGCCAGCAGCTGGTCTAGGGGCAATGAGCAGTTCTTC	CASSWSRGNEQFF
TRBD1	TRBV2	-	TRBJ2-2	TGTGCCAGCAGTAGACAGGGAAACACCGGGGAGCTGTTTTTT	CASSRQGNTGELFF
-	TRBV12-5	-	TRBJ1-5	TGTGCTAGTGTTGAGGATGCCCATAGCAATCAGCCCCAGCATTTT	CASVEDAHSNQPQHF
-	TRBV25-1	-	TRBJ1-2	TGTGCCAGCAGTCTCCCACTGAACTATGGCTACACCTTC	CASSLPLNYGYTF
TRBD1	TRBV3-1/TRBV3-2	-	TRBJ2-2	TGTGCCAGCAGCCAAGAAGGAGGAACAGGGGGGACCGGGGAGCTGTTTTTT	CASSQEGGTGGTGELFF
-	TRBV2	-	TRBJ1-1	TGTGCCAGCAGTCGGACACAGTCGAACACTGAAGCTTTCTTT	CASSRTQSNTEAFF
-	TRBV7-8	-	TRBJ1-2	TGTGCCAGCAGCTTAGAAGCAGACTACTATGGCTACACCTTC	CASSLEADYYGYTF
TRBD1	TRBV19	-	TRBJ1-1	TGTGCCAGTAGTATAGGTTGGGGACAGGGAGAAGCTTTCTTT	CASSIGWGQGEAFF
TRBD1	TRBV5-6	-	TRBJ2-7	TGTGCCAGCAGCAAGTTGGGACAGGGTACCTCCTCCTACGAGCAGTACTTC	CASSKLGQGTSSYEQYF
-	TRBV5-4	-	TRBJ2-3	TGTGCCAGCAGCCTTCACCCGACTGGCACAGATACGCAGTATTTT	CASSLHPTGTDTQYF
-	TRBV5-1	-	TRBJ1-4	TGCGCCAGCAGCCCGATGGACAGCACTAATGAAAAACTGTTTTTT	CASSPMDSTNEKLFF
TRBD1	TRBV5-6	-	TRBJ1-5	TGTGCCAGCAGCTGGTGGACAGGGGGTAATCAGCCCCAGCATTTT	CASSWWTGGNQPQHF
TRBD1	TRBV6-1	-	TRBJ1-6	TGTGCCAGCAGTGACGGACAGGCTGATAATTCACCCCTCCACTTT	CASSDGQADNSPLHF
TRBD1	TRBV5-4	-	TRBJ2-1	TGTGCCAGCAGCTCCTTTGATAGGACAGGTAACGACGAGTTCTTC	CASSSFDRTGNDEFF
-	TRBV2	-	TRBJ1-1	TGTGCCAGCAGTGACCCCAGCAGGGCTATTTTACACCCTGAAGCTTTCTTT	CASSDPSRAILHPEAFF
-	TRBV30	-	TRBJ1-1	TGTGCCTGGGGTCCGGGCACTGAAGCTTTCTTT	CAWGPGTEAFF
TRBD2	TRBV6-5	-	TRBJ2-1	TGTGCCAGCAGACCCGGGACTAGAGGCCACAATGAGCAGTTCTTC	CASRPGTRGHNEQFF
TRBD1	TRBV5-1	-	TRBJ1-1	TGCGCCAGCAGCTTGGGTTACGGACAGGGGAGTGAAGCTTTCTTT	CASSLGYGQGSEAFF
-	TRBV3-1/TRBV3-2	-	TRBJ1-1	TGTGCCAGCACCCAGCGGGAGATGAACACTGAAGCTTTCTTT	CASTQREMNTEAFF
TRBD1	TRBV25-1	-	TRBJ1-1	TGTGCCAGCAGGGACAGGGGTATGAACACTGAAGCTTTCTTT	CASRDRGMNTEAFF
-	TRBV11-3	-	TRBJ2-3	TGTGCCAGCAGCCACCAGAACTCTAGGGATACGCAGTATTTT	CASSHQNSRDTQYF
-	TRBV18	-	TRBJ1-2	TGTGCCAGCTCATCCCGGACAGCTAACTATGGCTACACCTTC	CASSSRTANYGYTF
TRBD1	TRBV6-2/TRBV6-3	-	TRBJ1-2	TGTGCCAGCAGTCTGGGGACAGCGCTTGATGGCTACACCTTC	CASSLGTALDGYTF
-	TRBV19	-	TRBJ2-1	TGTGCCAGTAGTAGAGGGACAGGGGTGGCGGGGGGGCGGAATGAGCAGTTCTTC	CASSRGTGVAGGRNEQFF
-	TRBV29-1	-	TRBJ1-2	TGCAGCGTTGAAGGGGGCCAGGGAATCCTATATGGCTACACCTTC	CSVEGGQGILYGYTF
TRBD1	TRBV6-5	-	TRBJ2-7	TGTGCCAGCAGGGTGGACAGGGGCTACGAGCAGTACTTC	CASRVDRGYEQYF
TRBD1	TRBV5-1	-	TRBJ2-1	TGCGCCAGCAGTAGGGACAGGGACAATGAGCAGTTCTTC	CASSRDRDNEQFF